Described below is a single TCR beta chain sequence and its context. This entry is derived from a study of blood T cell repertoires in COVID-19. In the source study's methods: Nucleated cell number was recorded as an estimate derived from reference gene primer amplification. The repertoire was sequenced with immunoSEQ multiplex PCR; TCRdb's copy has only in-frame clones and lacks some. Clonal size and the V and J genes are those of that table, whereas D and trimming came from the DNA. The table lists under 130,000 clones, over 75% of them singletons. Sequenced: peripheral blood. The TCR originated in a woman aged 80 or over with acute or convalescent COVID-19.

CDR3 in amino acids: CASRPGMGPSNQPQHF. The CDR3 DNA reads TGTGCCAGCAGACCCGGGATGGGCCCCAGCAATCAGCCCCAGCATTTT. The chain carries TRBV28 and TRBJ1-5; D gene unclear. The V end lost 6 bases, the J end lost 1 base, and 16 bases lay between the germline ends. The germline V gene has CDR1 MDHEN and CDR2 SYDVKM. The CDR3 has 16 amino acids.